Listed below are T cell receptor beta chains from one sample, sequenced in a study of regulatory T cells in long-lasting Graves disease. TCRdb processed the multiplex PCR reads anew with MiXCR; each CDR3 protein has one entry. The table shows about 460,000 distinct CDR3 sequences, with 13% to 15% occurring only once. These data were likewise used in another study, on T cells in Graves' hyperthyroidism and ophthalmopathy.

This sample comprised peripheral blood mononuclear cells (PBMCs), obtained at new diagnosis, from a patient treated with antithyroid drugs. The receptors were gathered from a woman aged 50 to 65 with Graves disease. CDR3s include the opening cysteine and the closing phenylalanine or tryptophan. A D gene is named only where the DNA matches it firmly. Clone size is given for some rows only: seen once, a few or many times, or a class if the clone is expanded.

V gene,J gene,D gene,clone size,CDR3 protein,CDR3 DNA
TRBV6-1,TRBJ1-5,NA,few,CASRPFLRAVEQPQHF,TGTGCCAGCAGGCCATTCCTAAGGGCAGTAGAGCAGCCCCAGCATTTT
TRBV5-1,TRBJ2-2,TRBD2,many,CASSLTSGSTGELFF,TGCGCCAGCAGCTTGACTAGCGGGAGCACCGGGGAGCTGTTTTTT
TRBV24-1,TRBJ2-2,NA,many,CATSDPGEGGELFF,TGTGCCACCAGTGACCCAGGGGAAGGCGGGGAGCTGTTTTTT
TRBV29-1,TRBJ2-2,TRBD1,many,CSVLRGQGGELFF,TGCAGCGTTCTCAGGGGGCAAGGCGGGGAGCTGTTTTTT
TRBV4-1,TRBJ2-3,TRBD1,NA,CASSQGTGQTDTQYF,TGCGCCAGCAGCCAAGGGACAGGTCAAACAGATACGCAGTATTTT
TRBV28,TRBJ2-3,NA,NA,CASSLRGSSTDTQYF,TGTGCCAGCAGCCTCAGAGGGTCCAGCACAGATACGCAGTATTTT
TRBV9,TRBJ2-1,TRBD2,NA,CASSVELAGGNEQFF,TGTGCCAGCAGCGTAGAACTAGCGGGGGGGAATGAGCAGTTCTTC
TRBV27,TRBJ1-2,NA,many,CASSPTPARENGYTF,TGTGCCAGCAGTCCTACTCCCGCCAGAGAGAACGGCTACACCTTC
TRBV20-1,TRBJ2-3,NA,few,CSAIVGWDTDTQYF,TGCAGTGCTATCGTAGGGTGGGACACAGATACGCAGTATTTT
TRBV5-4,TRBJ2-5,TRBD1,many,CASSIRTGPQETQYF,TGTGCCAGCAGCATAAGGACAGGACCTCAAGAGACCCAGTACTTC
TRBV12-3/TRBV12-4,TRBJ1-5,NA,many,CASSQDSVANQPQHF,TGTGCCAGCAGCCAAGACAGTGTGGCCAATCAGCCCCAGCATTTT
TRBV27,TRBJ2-3,NA,NA,CARKGTTGRDTQYF,TGTGCCAGGAAGGGGACCACGGGGCGAGATACGCAGTATTTT
TRBV12-3/TRBV12-4,TRBJ2-6,NA,many,CASREAGANVLTF,TGTGCCAGCAGAGAGGCTGGGGCCAACGTCCTGACTTTC
TRBV7-2,TRBJ2-7,NA,NA,CASSLGLVGNEQYF,TGTGCCAGCAGCTTAGGACTAGTGGGGAACGAGCAGTACTTC
TRBV9,TRBJ2-3,NA,many,CASSVGAGYIDTQYF,TGTGCCAGCAGCGTCGGGGCAGGGTATATAGATACGCAGTATTTT
TRBV9,TRBJ2-2,TRBD1,NA,CASSVSPIGQGSDTGELFF,TGTGCCAGCAGCGTCAGCCCCATCGGACAGGGGTCGGACACCGGGGAGCTGTTTTTT
TRBV3-1,TRBJ1-2,NA,NA,CASSHRHHGYTF,TGTGCCAGCAGCCATCGACATCATGGCTACACCTTC
TRBV5-1,TRBJ1-6,NA,few,CASSLGTPQAPLHF,TGCGCCAGCAGCTTGGGCACACCCCAGGCACCCCTCCACTTT
TRBV29-1,TRBJ2-7,NA,many,CSVAMGSSYEQYF,TGCAGCGTCGCCATGGGGAGCTCCTACGAGCAGTACTTC
TRBV5-1,TRBJ1-3,NA,few,CASSLVGGPSEGNTIYF,TGCGCCAGCAGCTTGGTAGGGGGGCCCTCGGAAGGAAACACCATATATTTT
TRBV7-8,TRBJ2-1,NA,many,CASSLQSGASSYNEQFF,TGTGCCAGCAGCTTGCAGTCCGGGGCTAGCTCCTACAATGAGCAGTTCTTC
TRBV30,TRBJ1-5,NA,few,CAWSVQGLNSNQPQHF,TGTGCCTGGAGTGTGCAGGGGTTAAACTCCAATCAGCCCCAGCATTTT
TRBV5-1,TRBJ2-1,TRBD1,few,CASSFLRTGDNEQFF,TGCGCCAGCAGCTTCCTACGGACAGGGGACAATGAGCAGTTCTTC
TRBV3-1,TRBJ2-7,NA,many,CASSQEHSLSYEQYF,TGTGCCAGCAGCCAAGAGCACAGCCTCTCCTACGAGCAGTACTTC
TRBV11-2,TRBJ1-6,TRBD1,many,CASSLRRQGANSPLHF,TGTGCCAGCAGCTTACGTCGACAGGGGGCAAATTCACCCCTCCACTTT
TRBV6-9,TRBJ1-5,NA,many,CASSYEDYSNQPQHF,TGTGCCAGCAGTTATGAAGACTATAGCAATCAGCCCCAGCATTTT
TRBV19,TRBJ2-3,TRBD1,NA,CASSSLTGDTQYF,TGTGCCAGTAGTTCACTGACAGGGGATACGCAGTATTTT
TRBV28,TRBJ1-2,NA,many,CASSSPTGVYGYTF,TGTGCCAGCAGTTCCCCGACAGGAGTCTATGGCTACACCTTC
TRBV25-1,TRBJ1-5,NA,NA,CASSMRVGPQHF,TGTGCCAGCAGTATGCGCGTCGGGCCCCAGCATTTT
TRBV6-2/TRBV6-3,TRBJ2-5,NA,many,CASSEVEGATQYF,TGTGCCAGCAGTGAAGTTGAGGGAGCGACCCAGTACTTC